The present T cell receptor (beta chain) was sequenced within a study of blood T cells in healthy people across ages (dated by TCRdb to 2014 to 2015). With regard to the full study: Template switching captured roughly one uniquely barcoded TCR beta cDNA molecule per two T cells in model experiments. Using deep sequencing normalized with unique cDNA molecular identifiers, the study measured how TCR beta repertoire diversity changes with age. The donors were split into four age groups: young (average about 15 years), middle-aged (roughly 42), aged (roughly 65) and long-lived (over 75). Donors of different ages were randomly distributed across sequencing lanes to avoid experimental bias. For two donors (one aged 18 to 30 and one aged 80 or older), the study analyzed two additional independent replicas of 1 million unique cDNA reads from the same blood draw.

The donors were roughly 39 Caucasian individuals from Russia, aged roughly 6 to 100 years, who were systemically healthy. Each donor gave around 9 milliliters of peripheral blood, collected into EDTA-treated Vacutainer tubes. PBMCs were isolated by Ficoll-Paque density-gradient centrifugation, with at least 6 million obtained per sample. Trizol reagent was used to extract total RNA from PBMCs, with at least 6 micrograms per sample. For every donor, an aliquot of PBMCs went through flow cytometry to measure the percentages of naive CD45RAhigh/CD27high T cells. The method was 5' RACE. The reads were generated on an Illumina HiSeq 2500. A second PCR of roughly 6 to 12 cycles was performed with a sample-barcoded 5' primer and a J-beta primer mix. Each TCR beta cDNA molecule received a unique molecular identifier from a template-switch 5' adaptor carrying 12 random nucleotides. Each sample yielded at least 2.5 million CDR3-containing paired-end reads. The Mint cDNA synthesis kit, primed by a TRBC-specific oligonucleotide, was used to synthesize first-strand cDNA from all RNA. After uracil-DNA glycosylase treatment, a first 18-cycle PCR used universal primers M1SS and BC2_uni_R on all cDNA. The paper's processing steps were these. Each sample was normalized by randomly selecting 1 million high-quality reads, each carrying a distinct molecular identifier. Instead of being binned into consensus sequences, reads that shared molecular identifiers were thrown out. MiTCR, with a Q25 quality threshold and the strictest error-elimination algorithm, was used for CDR3 identification, clonotype clustering and error correction. Lower-bound total TCR beta diversity was estimated with a nonparametric unseen species model using Euler transformation. TCRdb reran the public reads through fastp at Q25 and MiXCR, keeping productive beta chains. Every entry covers one CDR3 protein and lists the most common genes and DNA from its rows. These V and J calls rely on TCRdb rather than the paper's analysis. Here the sample has some 700,000 distinct CDR3 sequences; around 40% occur a single time. 20% to 25% of the sample comes from the top ten.

Study-wide findings and limitations: Compared with the aged group, the long-lived group had more naive CD4+ T cells, fewer expanded clones and increased TCR diversity, suggesting age selection. Observed TCR beta diversity per million T cells fell roughly linearly with age, and a significant reduction was already apparent by age about 38. There was a strong correlation between observed TCR beta diversity and the percentage of naive T cells measured by flow cytometry. Estimates of total diversity from one million sequenced T cells were regarded as lower bounds and underestimates. The CMV infection status of donors was not known, potentially confounding age-related changes in expanded clonotypes. Bulk unsorted PBMC profiling prevented conclusive comparison of naive and antigen-experienced compartments.

With regard to this clonotype: The antigen it binds to is not known. Per-base qualities were not stored, and no clone one base away is much larger.

This clonotype was sampled from a woman aged 55 to 70 in good health. The sample was blood.

The CDR3 sequence is CASVVGQGSTEAFF. In nucleotide form, the sequence is TGTGCCAGCGTAGTTGGACAGGGAAGTACTGAAGCTTTCTTT. The receptor chain draws on TRBV6-2 or TRBV6-3 and TRBJ1-1; 8 central nucleotides agree with TRBD1. V is cut back by 8 bases and J by 5 bases, with 10 bases in the junction unmatched. As encoded in the germline V gene, CDR1 is MNHEY while CDR2 is SVGEGT. Measured from the cysteine to the phenylalanine, the CDR3 is 14 residues long. The kept DNA is CDR3 alone, 42 bases in frame from the first base.